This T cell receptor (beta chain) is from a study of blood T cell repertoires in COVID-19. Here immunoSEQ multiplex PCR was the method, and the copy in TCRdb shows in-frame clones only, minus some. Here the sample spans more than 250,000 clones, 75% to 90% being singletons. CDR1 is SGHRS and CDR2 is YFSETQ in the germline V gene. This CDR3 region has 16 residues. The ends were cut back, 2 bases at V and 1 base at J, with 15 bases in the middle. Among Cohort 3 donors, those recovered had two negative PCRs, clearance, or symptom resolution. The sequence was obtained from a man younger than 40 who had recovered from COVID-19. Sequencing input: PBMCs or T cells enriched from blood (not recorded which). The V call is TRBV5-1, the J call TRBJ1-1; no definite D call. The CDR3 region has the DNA TGCGCCAGCAGCTTTCATCCGCCAGATACGAACACTGAAGCTTTCTTT. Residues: CASSFHPPDTNTEAFF.